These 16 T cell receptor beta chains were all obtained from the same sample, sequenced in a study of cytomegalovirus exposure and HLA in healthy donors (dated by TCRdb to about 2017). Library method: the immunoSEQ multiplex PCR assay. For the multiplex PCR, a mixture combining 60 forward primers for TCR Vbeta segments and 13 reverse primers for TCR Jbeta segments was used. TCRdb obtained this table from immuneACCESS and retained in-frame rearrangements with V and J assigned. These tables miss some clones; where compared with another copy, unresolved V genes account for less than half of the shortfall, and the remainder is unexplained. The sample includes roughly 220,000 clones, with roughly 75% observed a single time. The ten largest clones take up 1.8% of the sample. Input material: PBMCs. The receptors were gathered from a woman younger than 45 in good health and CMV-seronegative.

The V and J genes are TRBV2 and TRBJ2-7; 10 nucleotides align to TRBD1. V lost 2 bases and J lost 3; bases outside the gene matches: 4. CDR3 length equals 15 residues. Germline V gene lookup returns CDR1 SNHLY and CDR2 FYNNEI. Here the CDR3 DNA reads TGTGCCAGCAGTGAATACGGGACAGGGGTCTACGAGCAGTACTTC. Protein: CASSEYGTGVYEQYF.

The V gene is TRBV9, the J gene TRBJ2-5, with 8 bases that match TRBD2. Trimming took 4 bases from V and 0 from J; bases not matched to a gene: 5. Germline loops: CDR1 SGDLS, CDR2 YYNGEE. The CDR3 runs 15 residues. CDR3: CASSPGGFNQETQYF. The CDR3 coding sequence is TGTGCCAGCAGCCCGGGAGGGTTCAACCAAGAGACCCAGTACTTC.

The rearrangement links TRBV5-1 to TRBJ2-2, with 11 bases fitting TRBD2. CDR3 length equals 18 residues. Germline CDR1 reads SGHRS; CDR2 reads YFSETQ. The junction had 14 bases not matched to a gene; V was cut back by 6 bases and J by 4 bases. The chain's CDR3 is CASTSGTSGPSVTGELFF. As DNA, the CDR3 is TGCGCCAGCACCTCCGGGACTAGCGGTCCCTCGGTCACCGGGGAGCTGTTTTTT. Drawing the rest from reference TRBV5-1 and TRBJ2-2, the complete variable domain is KAGVTQTPRYLIKTRGQQVTLSCSPISGHRSVSWYQQTPGQGLQFLFEYFSETQRNKGNFPGRFSGRQFSNSRSEMNVSTLELGDSALYLCASTSGTSGPSVTGELFFGEGSRLTVL.

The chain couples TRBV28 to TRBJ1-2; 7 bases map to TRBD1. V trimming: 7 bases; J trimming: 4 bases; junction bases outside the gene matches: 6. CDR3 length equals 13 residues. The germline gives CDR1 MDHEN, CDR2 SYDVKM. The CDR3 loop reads CASKAGGIYGYTF. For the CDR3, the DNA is TGTGCCAGCAAGGCAGGGGGAATCTATGGCTACACCTTC.

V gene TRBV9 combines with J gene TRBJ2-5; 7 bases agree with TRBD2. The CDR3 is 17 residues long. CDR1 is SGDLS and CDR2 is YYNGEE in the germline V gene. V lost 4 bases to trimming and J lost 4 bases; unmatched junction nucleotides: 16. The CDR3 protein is CASSPGTKISPPETQYF. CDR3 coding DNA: TGTGCCAGCAGCCCCGGGACTAAGATTTCCCCCCCAGAGACCCAGTACTTC.

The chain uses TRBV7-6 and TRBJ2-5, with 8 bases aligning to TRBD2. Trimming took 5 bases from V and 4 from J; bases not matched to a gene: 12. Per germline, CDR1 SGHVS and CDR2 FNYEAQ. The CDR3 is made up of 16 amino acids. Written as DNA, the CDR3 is TGTGCCAGCAGCCAAATTTGGGGGCGGGAGGCAGAGACCCAGTACTTC. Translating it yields CASSQIWGREAETQYF.

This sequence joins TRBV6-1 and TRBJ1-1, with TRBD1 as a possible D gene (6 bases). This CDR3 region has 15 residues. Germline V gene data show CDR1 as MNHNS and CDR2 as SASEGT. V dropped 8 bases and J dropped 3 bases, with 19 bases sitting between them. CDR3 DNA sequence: TGTGCCAGCCGCTGGGAGGGGGGGGTGGACACTGAAGCTTTCTTT. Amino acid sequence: CASRWEGGVDTEAFF.

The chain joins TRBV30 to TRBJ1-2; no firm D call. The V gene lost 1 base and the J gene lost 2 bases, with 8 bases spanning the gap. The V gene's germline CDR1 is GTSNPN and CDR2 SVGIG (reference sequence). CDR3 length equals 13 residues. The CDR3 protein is CAWSEGGNYGYTF. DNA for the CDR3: TGTGCCTGGAGTGAAGGAGGGAACTATGGCTACACCTTC.

The CDR3 loop is CASSFSSGSQETQYF. The CDR3 coding sequence is TGTGCCAGCAGCTTCTCTAGCGGGAGCCAAGAGACCCAGTACTTC. The genes are TRBV5-4 and TRBJ2-5, with TRBD2 matching over 10 bases. The junction had 2 bases not matched to a gene; V was cut back by 2 bases and J by 1 base. CDR1 and CDR2 (germline): SGHNT, YYREEE (reference sequence). CDR3 length: 15 amino acids.

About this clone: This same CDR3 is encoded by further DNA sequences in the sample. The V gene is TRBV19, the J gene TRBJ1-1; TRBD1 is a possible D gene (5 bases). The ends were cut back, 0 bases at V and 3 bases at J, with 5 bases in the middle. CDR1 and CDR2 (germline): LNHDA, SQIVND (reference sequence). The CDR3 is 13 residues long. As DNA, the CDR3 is TGTGCCAGTAGTATAGACAGGGACACTGAAGCTTTCTTT. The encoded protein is CASSIDRDTEAFF.

In DNA form, the CDR3 reads TGTGCCAGCAGTGAAGAGAAGGCTAGCGGGGGCCAGGGTACGCAGTATTTT. This encodes CASSEEKASGGQGTQYF. V and J are TRBV25-1 and TRBJ2-3; TRBD2 agrees at 10 bases. Germline V gene data show CDR1 as MGHDK and CDR2 as SYGVNS. With 2 bases clipped from V and 8 bases from J, the junction kept 13 bases outside the gene matches. This CDR3 region has 17 residues. The whole variable domain, filled in from reference TRBV25-1 and TRBJ2-3, reads EADIYQTPRYLVIGTGKKITLECSQTMGHDKMYWYQQDPGMELHLIHYSYGVNSTEKGDLSSESTVSRIRTEHFPLTLESARPSHTSQYLCASSEEKASGGQGTQYFGPGTRLTVL.

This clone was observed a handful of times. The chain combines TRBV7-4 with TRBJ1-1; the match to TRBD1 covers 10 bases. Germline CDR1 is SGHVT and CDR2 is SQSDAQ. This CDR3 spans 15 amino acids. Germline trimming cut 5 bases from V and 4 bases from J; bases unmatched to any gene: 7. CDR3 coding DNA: TGTGCCAGCAGCCAGCAGGGACAGGGGTTCACTGAAGCTTTCTTT. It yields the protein CASSQQGQGFTEAFF.

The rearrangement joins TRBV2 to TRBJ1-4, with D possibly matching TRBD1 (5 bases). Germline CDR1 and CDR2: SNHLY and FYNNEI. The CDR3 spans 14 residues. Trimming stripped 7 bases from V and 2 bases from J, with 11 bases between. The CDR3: CASIRGRTNEKLFF. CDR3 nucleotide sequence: TGTGCCAGCATTAGGGGCCGGACTAATGAAAAACTGTTTTTT. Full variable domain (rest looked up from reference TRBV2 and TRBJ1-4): EPEVTQTPSHQVTQMGQEVILRCVPISNHLYFYWYRQILGQKVEFLVSFYNNEISEKSEIFDDQFSVERPDGSNFTLKIRSTKLEDSAMYFCASIRGRTNEKLFFGSGTQLSVL.

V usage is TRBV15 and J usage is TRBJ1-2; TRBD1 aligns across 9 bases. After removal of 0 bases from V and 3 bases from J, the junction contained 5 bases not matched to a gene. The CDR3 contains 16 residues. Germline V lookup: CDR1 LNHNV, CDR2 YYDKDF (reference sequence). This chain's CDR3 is CATSRDRTGGYYGYTF. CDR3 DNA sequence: TGTGCCACCAGCAGAGATCGAACAGGGGGCTACTATGGCTACACCTTC.

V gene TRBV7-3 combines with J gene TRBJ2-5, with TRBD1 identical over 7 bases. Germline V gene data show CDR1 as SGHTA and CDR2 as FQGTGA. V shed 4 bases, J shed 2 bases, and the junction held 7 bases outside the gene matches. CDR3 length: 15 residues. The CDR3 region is CASSSGQEIQETQYF. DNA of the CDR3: TGTGCCAGCAGCTCCGGACAGGAGATACAAGAGACCCAGTACTTC.

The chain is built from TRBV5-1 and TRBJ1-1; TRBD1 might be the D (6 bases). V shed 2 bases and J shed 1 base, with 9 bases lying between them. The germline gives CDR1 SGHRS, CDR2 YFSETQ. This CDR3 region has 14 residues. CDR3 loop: CASSFRDTNTEAFF. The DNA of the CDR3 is TGCGCCAGCAGCTTCCGGGACACGAACACTGAAGCTTTCTTT.